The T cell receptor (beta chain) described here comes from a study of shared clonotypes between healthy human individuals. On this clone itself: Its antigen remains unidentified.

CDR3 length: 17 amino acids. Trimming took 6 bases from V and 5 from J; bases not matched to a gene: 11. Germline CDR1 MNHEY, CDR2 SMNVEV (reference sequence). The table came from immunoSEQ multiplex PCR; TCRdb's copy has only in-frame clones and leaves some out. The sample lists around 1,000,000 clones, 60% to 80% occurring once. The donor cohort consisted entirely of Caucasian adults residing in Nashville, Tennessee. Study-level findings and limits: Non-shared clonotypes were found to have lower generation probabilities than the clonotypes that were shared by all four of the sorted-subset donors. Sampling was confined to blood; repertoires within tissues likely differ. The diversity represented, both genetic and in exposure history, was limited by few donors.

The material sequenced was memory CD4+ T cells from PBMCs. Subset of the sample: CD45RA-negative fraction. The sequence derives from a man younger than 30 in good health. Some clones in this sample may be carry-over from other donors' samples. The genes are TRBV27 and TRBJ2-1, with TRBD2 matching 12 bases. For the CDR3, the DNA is TGTGCCAGCAGCCGCGGACTAGCGGGACGGTGGGACAATGAGCAGTTCTTC. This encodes CASSRGLAGRWDNEQFF.